This TCR beta chain stems from a study of shared clonotypes between healthy human individuals. The study, taken as a whole, reports: Shared clonotypes across all four donors exceeded non-shared ones in generation probability. At large depth, rarefaction still showed sorted-subset sequencing to be incomplete.

Of note for this clone: Its antigen is currently unknown.

CDR3 length: 15 residues. J was trimmed by 8 bases and V by 5 bases; bases with no gene match: 10. Looked up from germline, CDR1 is SGHAT and CDR2 is FQNNGV. Deep was the level at which the assay was run. Measured with immunoSEQ multiplex PCR; TCRdb has only the in-frame clones, and not every one. The profile covers roughly 660,000 clones, with 80% to 95% appearing a single time and approximately 35% taken by the ten largest. The chain employs TRBV11-2 and TRBJ2-1; 9 positions match TRBD1. This receptor was identified in a man aged 18 to 35 in good health. Some clones in this sample may be carry-over from other donors' samples. The sample taken for sequencing was memory CD8+ T cells from PBMCs. The sample's subset: CD45RO+ cells pooled with CCR7-negative TemRA cells. The CDR3, as DNA: TGTGCCAGCAGCCGTACAGGGGGCAGGGGGGATGAGCAGTTCTTC. Its protein product is CASSRTGGRGDEQFF.